The clone carrying this T cell receptor (beta chain) was detected a few times. Its antigen is unidentified. This sample was taken from a study of T-cell memory formation after mild COVID-19. Findings of the study overall: Second-wave clones peaking on day 37 lacked confirmed SARS-CoV-2 specificity.

CDR3 length: 14 residues. Trimming shortened V by 4 bases and J by 4 bases, and 14 bases separated the two germline ends. Germline V lookup: CDR1 SGHNT, CDR2 YYREEE (reference sequence). The TCR alpha and TCR beta cDNA libraries, bearing sample barcodes and UMIs, were generated by 5'RACE using constant-segment primers. TCRdb reprocessed the 5' RACE reads with MiXCR, giving one entry per CDR3 protein. The table records 340,000 or so distinct CDR3 sequences, roughly 13% of them present only once. This receptor was taken from a man between 18 and 29 years old who had mild COVID-19 (a few samples of this study predate the infection). Cell type and time point are not known. The sample was PBMCs or a T cell subset sorted from them (not recorded which). V and J are TRBV5-4 and TRBJ2-5; TRBD1 is a possible D gene (7 bases). CDR3 DNA sequence: TGTGCCAGCAGCACACAGGGGAGGAGAGAGACCCAGTACTTC. Translated, it gives CASSTQGRRETQYF.